This entry is about one TCR beta chain. The data stem from a study of T cell changes during pregnancy in multiple sclerosis. Sequencing was performed with immunoSEQ multiplex PCR; in TCRdb, only in-frame clones are kept and a portion is missing. The repertoire includes almost 20,000 clones, 89% of them detected once, and about 7.5% sits in the top ten. Germline CDR1 SQVTM, CDR2 ANQGSEA. The CDR3 is made up of 13 amino acids. The V and J ends lost 3 bases and 9 bases respectively, with 15 bases between them. The rearrangement uses TRBV29-1 and TRBJ1-5, with D perhaps TRBD1 (6 bases). The receptor comes from a female donor in good health, enrolled as a control in a pregnancy study. Specimen: CD8+ T cells from peripheral blood mononuclear cells, collected in the second trimester of pregnancy. The CDR3 reads CSVEGTSGGPQHF. Here the CDR3 DNA reads TGCAGCGTTGAGGGGACAAGCGGGGGGCCCCAGCATTTT.